Below are 21 T cell receptor beta chains sequenced from a single sample in a study of early T cells in non-severe SARS-CoV-2 infection. MiXCR, applied by TCRdb to the 5' RACE reads, yields one record per CDR3 protein. The data contain about 69,000 distinct CDR3 sequences, 4.6% of them singletons. The source material was whole blood, sampled at baseline. The receptors were sampled from an adult who was a healthcare worker with PCR-confirmed SARS-CoV-2 infection or an uninfected control (not recorded which). The donor label of this sample is uncertain.

This clonotype has more than one count but fewer than ten. This sequence joins TRBV6-1 and TRBJ2-7; 10 bases match TRBD1. This CDR3 has 13 amino acids. V shed 8 bases and J 6 bases; nucleotides not matched to a gene: 7. From germline, CDR1 is MNHNS and CDR2 SASEGT. The CDR3: CASSPTGGGEQYF. The DNA of the CDR3 is TGTGCCAGCTCCCCGACAGGGGGCGGCGAGCAGTACTTC.

The sample holds many counts of this clonotype. The chain is built from TRBV7-6 and TRBJ1-5; D unresolved. Looked up from germline, CDR1 is SGHVS and CDR2 is FNYEAQ. The CDR3 has 15 amino acids. V lost 2 bases and J 3 bases, leaving 11 bases between the germline ends. The CDR3 sequence is CASSLTSDLNQPQHF. The CDR3, as DNA: TGTGCCAGCAGCTTAACGTCAGACCTCAATCAGCCCCAGCATTTT.

The chain combines TRBV3-1 with TRBJ1-5; 9 nucleotides line up with TRBD1. The CDR3 totals 15 residues. With 1 base clipped from V and 5 bases from J, the junction kept 3 bases outside the gene matches. Germline V gene sequence: CDR1 LGHDT, CDR2 YNNKEL (reference sequence). CDR3 coding DNA: TGTGCCAGCAGCCAAGGGACAGGGGCACATCAGCCCCAGCATTTT. Encoded protein: CASSQGTGAHQPQHF. Full variable domain (remainder filled in from reference TRBV3-1 and TRBJ1-5): DTAVSQTPKYLVTQMGNDKSIKCEQNLGHDTMYWYKQDSKKFLKIMFSYNNKELIINETVPNRFSPKSPDKAHLNLHINSLELGDSAVYFCASSQGTGAHQPQHFGDGTRLSIL.

This clonotype showed up many times. V and J are TRBV27 and TRBJ2-7; no clear D gene. V was pared by 2 bases and J by 13 bases, with 12 bases between. Germline V gene data show CDR1 as MNHEY and CDR2 as SMNVEV (reference sequence). This CDR3 spans 11 amino acids. The DNA of the CDR3 is TGTGCCAGCAGTTTAAGTGGGTCCAGTTACTTC. Its translation is CASSLSGSSYF.

This chain links TRBV9 with TRBJ2-1; D remains unclear. This CDR3 comprises 15 residues. CDR1 is SGDLS, CDR2 YYNGEE, per germline. Trimming cost V 0 bases and J 8 bases, with 15 bases left between them. CDR3 amino acids: CASSVEDPLSHEQFF. In DNA form, the CDR3 reads TGTGCCAGCAGCGTAGAGGATCCCCTTAGTCATGAGCAGTTCTTC.

There are many counts of this clonotype. The CDR3 DNA follows: TGCGCCAGCAGCCGAGAGACAGGGACCTACGAGCAGTACTTC. This sequence encodes CASSRETGTYEQYF. This chain joins TRBV4-3 and TRBJ2-7, with TRBD1 identical over 7 bases. The CDR3 extends over 14 amino acids. The V segment lost 4 bases and the J segment 2 bases; nucleotides outside the gene matches: 5. Germline V gene lookup returns CDR1 LGHNA and CDR2 YSLEER.

This clonotype was counted ten times or more. The J gene is TRBJ1-6, the V gene TRBV25-1; TRBD1 matches 8 bases. V shed 7 bases and J 10 bases; nucleotides not matched to a gene: 12. This CDR3 is built from 15 residues. Germline V gene sequence: CDR1 MGHDK, CDR2 SYGVNS. CDR3 sequence: CASMARQGLGSPLHF. DNA of the CDR3: TGTGCCAGCATGGCGAGACAGGGGTTAGGATCACCCCTCCACTTT.

In its sample, this clonotype was seen many times. This chain connects TRBV18 to TRBJ2-7; D might be TRBD2 (5 bases). Trimming took off 2 bases at V and 0 bases at J, with 17 bases between the two ends. Germline values: CDR1 KGHSH, CDR2 LQKENI. The CDR3 loop spans 17 amino acids. The CDR3 reads CASSPEFLAQISYEQYF. DNA for the CDR3: TGTGCCAGCTCACCAGAGTTCCTAGCCCAAATCTCCTACGAGCAGTACTTC.

The chain has TRBV7-3 and TRBJ2-5; 13 bases line up with TRBD2. Germline CDR1 and CDR2: SGHTA and FQGTGA. The CDR3 length is 15 residues. Losses at the gene ends were 5 bases for V and 2 bases for J; bases not matched to a gene: 2. As DNA, the CDR3 is TGTGCCAGCAGCATGGGACTAGCGGGGCAAGAGACCCAGTACTTC. It specifies CASSMGLAGQETQYF.

The chain employs TRBV3-2 and TRBJ2-2; TRBD2, the table's D call, lacks a check against the DNA. TRBV3-2 is annotated as a pseudogene. This CDR3 has 13 amino acids. The CDR3 DNA reads as TGTGCCGCCGGGACTAGCAACACCGGGGAGCTGTTTTTT. Protein sequence: CAAGTSNTGELFF.

The CDR3 DNA reads TGTGCCAGCAGCCAAGAAGCCAATCAGCCCCAGCATTTT. Its protein is CASSQEANQPQHF. The V gene is TRBV4-2, the J gene TRBJ1-5; D unresolved. Trimming left V 0 bases short and J 3 bases short, with 3 bases between. The CDR3 sequence is 13 residues long. The germline V gene encodes CDR1 LGHNA and CDR2 YNFKEQ.

The chain carries TRBV5-4 and TRBJ2-2; D possibly corresponds to TRBD2 (7 bases). Germline V gene lookup returns CDR1 SGHNT and CDR2 YYREEE (reference sequence). V was cut by 9 bases and J by 1 base, with 22 bases left in between. The CDR3 totals 17 residues. CDR3 nucleotide sequence: TGTGCCATCCCCCTGCTGGCGGGGGCTATGAACACCGGGGAGCTGTTTTTT. Its protein is CAIPLLAGAMNTGELFF.

This clonotype was detected ten times or more. The chain combines TRBV14 with TRBJ2-1; TRBD1 matches 7 bases. V shed 4 bases, J shed 4 bases, and the junction held 1 base outside the gene matches. Germline V gene sequence: CDR1 SGHDN, CDR2 FVKESK. The CDR3 loop spans 13 amino acids. The CDR3 here is CASSRQGYNEQFF. The CDR3 bases are TGTGCCAGCAGCCGACAGGGATACAATGAGCAGTTCTTC.

This clonotype was counted a few times. This chain connects TRBV18 to TRBJ1-4, with TRBD1 matching over 7 bases. The CDR3 has 15 amino acids. CDR1 is KGHSH and CDR2 is LQKENI in the germline V gene. V lost 3 bases and J lost 5; bases outside the gene matches: 6. CDR3 amino acids: CASSPVDRPNEKLFF. The CDR3 DNA sequence: TGTGCCAGCTCACCCGTGGACAGGCCGAATGAAAAACTGTTTTTT. The whole variable domain, remainder taken from reference TRBV18 and TRBJ1-4, is NAGVMQNPRHLVRRRGQEARLRCSPMKGHSHVYWYRQLPEEGLKFMVYLQKENIIDESGMPKERFSAEFPKEGPSILRIQQVVRGDSAAYFCASSPVDRPNEKLFFGSGTQLSVL.

This clonotype was detected many times. This chain uses TRBV29-1 with TRBJ2-7; TRBD2 matches 8 bases. V lost 7 bases to trimming and J lost 0 bases; unmatched junction nucleotides: 5. Germline values: CDR1 SQVTM, CDR2 ANQGSEA. This CDR3 has 13 amino acids. This CDR3 is CSAGGFSSYEQYF. In DNA, the CDR3 is TGCAGCGCGGGGGGGTTCAGCTCCTACGAGCAGTACTTC.

Many counts were recorded for this clonotype. This chain joins TRBV29-1 and TRBJ1-2; D unclear. The germline V gene has CDR1 SQVTM and CDR2 ANQGSEA. The CDR3 sequence is 15 residues long. V was cut by 7 bases and J by 2 bases, with 20 bases left in between. Written as DNA, the CDR3 is TGCAGCGCAGAGAGCAGCGGGGAATCCAACTATGGCTACACCTTC. Translation gives CSAESSGESNYGYTF.

This clonotype has at least ten counts. This chain links TRBV7-2 with TRBJ1-6; TRBD1 aligns across 9 bases. Germline V gives CDR1 SGHTA, CDR2 FQGNSA. J was trimmed by 9 bases and V by 8 bases; bases with no gene match: 5. The CDR3 contains 13 residues. The CDR3 sequence: CASGDRGVSPLHF. The CDR3 bases are TGTGCCAGCGGAGACAGGGGGGTTTCACCCCTCCACTTT.

In this sample, this clonotype turned up many times. The chain couples TRBV6-2 or TRBV6-3 to TRBJ1-2, with unresolved D. The CDR3 totals 12 residues. The V and J ends lost 5 bases and 4 bases respectively, with 8 bases between them. The V gene's germline CDR1 is MNHEY and CDR2 SVGEGT. In DNA form, the CDR3 reads TGTGCCAGCAGTCCCGGCCCCTATGGCTACACCTTC. Translation gives CASSPGPYGYTF.

The chain links TRBV20-1 to TRBJ2-2; 8 bases map to TRBD2. The CDR3 extends over 16 amino acids. Unmatched junction bases numbered 15, after V lost 5 bases and J lost 7 bases. Germline V gene lookup returns CDR1 DFQATT and CDR2 SNEGSKA (reference sequence). CDR3 in DNA: TGCAGTGCTTTCACTAGCGGTCCTTCGGGTGGCGGGGAGCTGTTTTTT. It encodes CSAFTSGPSGGGELFF.

This clonotype has just a few counts. The CDR3 loop is CASSLGAGYEQYF. The CDR3 coding sequence is TGCGCCAGCAGCTTAGGGGCTGGATACGAGCAGTACTTC. This chain joins TRBV5-1 and TRBJ2-7; D might be TRBD1 (5 bases). The CDR3 contains 13 residues. The V gene's germline CDR1 is SGHRS and CDR2 YFSETQ. Trimming shortened V by 2 bases and J by 4 bases, and 10 bases separated the two germline ends. Drawing the rest from reference TRBV5-1 and TRBJ2-7, the complete variable domain is KAGVTQTPRYLIKTRGQQVTLSCSPISGHRSVSWYQQTPGQGLQFLFEYFSETQRNKGNFPGRFSGRQFSNSRSEMNVSTLELGDSALYLCASSLGAGYEQYFGPGTRLTVT.

J is TRBJ2-1 and V is TRBV20-1, with D tentatively TRBD1 (6 bases). The CDR3 runs 14 residues. V was clipped by 3 bases and J by 6 bases, with 15 bases between them. Germline CDR1 DFQATT, CDR2 SNEGSKA (reference sequence). This CDR3 is CSASRLGGPNEQFF. The CDR3 region has the DNA TGCAGTGCTAGCCGCCTTGGGGGCCCCAATGAGCAGTTCTTC.